This entry lists 23 T cell receptor beta chains sequenced from one sample in a study of shared clonotypes between healthy human individuals. Clones were sequenced by immunoSEQ multiplex PCR, and TCRdb holds only the in-frame ones, with some missing. This sample yields over 2 million clones, of which 90% to 95% are seen a single time; more than 0.1% belongs to the top ten. Specimen: naive CD4+ T cells sorted from blood. Noted subset: CD45RA+ positively selected. Receptors originate from a man in his late teens or twenties in good health.

The chain has TRBV11-3 and TRBJ2-2; 8 bases agree with TRBD1. Trimming cost V 5 bases and J 5 bases; bases outside gene matches: 10. CDR1 and CDR2 from the germline V gene are SGHNT and YENEEA. This CDR3 is 16 amino acids long. CDR3 loop: CASSPRDRGGTGELFF. The CDR3 DNA follows: TGTGCCAGCAGCCCCCGTGACAGGGGAGGAACCGGGGAGCTGTTTTTT.

This rearrangement joins TRBV5-1 to TRBJ1-1; D unclear. Germline assignment: CDR1 SGHRS and CDR2 YFSETQ. The CDR3 spans 11 residues. V lost 4 bases and J 6 bases, leaving 7 bases between the germline ends. CDR3 sequence reads: CASSGKSEAFF. CDR3 sequence (DNA): TGCGCCAGCAGCGGCAAATCTGAAGCTTTCTTT.

The V gene is TRBV5-1, the J gene TRBJ1-2; 9 positions match TRBD1. The CDR3 extends over 14 amino acids. Germline CDR1 reads SGHRS; CDR2 reads YFSETQ. The V gene end was trimmed by 3 bases and the J gene end by 9 bases; junction bases not matched to a gene: 9. CDR3: CASSSGTGLLSYTF. The CDR3 DNA sequence: TGCGCCAGCAGCTCCGGGACAGGGCTTTTAAGCTACACCTTC.

This clone was seen a handful of times. The sample has other DNA sequences that encode this CDR3 too. The chain's CDR3 is CASSPQETQYF. CDR3 DNA: TGTGCCAGCAGCCCACAAGAGACCCAGTACTTC. The rearrangement uses TRBV2 and TRBJ2-5; D call uncertain. Trimming took 6 bases from V and 2 from J, leaving 4 bases between them. CDR1 SNHLY and CDR2 FYNNEI come from the germline V gene. CDR3 length: 11 residues.

The gene calls are TRBV7-8 and TRBJ2-7; 7 bases are a match to TRBD2. The CDR3 is made up of 16 amino acids. The germline V gene encodes CDR1 SGHVS and CDR2 FQNEAQ. V dropped 1 base and J dropped 4; count of bases not matched to a gene: 10. The DNA of the CDR3 is TGTGCCAGCAGCTTAGGGATGGGGACTACTTTTTACGAGCAGTACTTC. Translation: CASSLGMGTTFYEQYF.

This chain uses TRBV7-2 with TRBJ2-5; TRBD1 or TRBD2 may be the D gene (5 bases each). Trimming left V 3 bases short and J 3 bases short, with 8 bases between. The CDR3 is made up of 13 amino acids. Germline V gene data show CDR1 as SGHTA and CDR2 as FQGNSA. The CDR3 coding sequence is TGTGCCAGCAGCTTCGGGGCCAAAGAGACCCAGTACTTC. Translation: CASSFGAKETQYF.

This chain links TRBV11-3 with TRBJ2-7; D gene ambiguous. CDR3 length equals 15 residues. Trimming shortened V by 0 bases and J by 0 bases, and 9 bases separated the two germline ends. Looked up from germline, CDR1 is SGHNT and CDR2 is YENEEA. The CDR3: CASSLESASSYEQYF. The CDR3 DNA reads TGTGCCAGCAGCTTAGAGTCAGCGAGCTCCTACGAGCAGTACTTC.

This rearrangement joins TRBV10-3 to TRBJ2-6, with no clear D. Trimming left V 10 bases short and J 0 bases short, with 25 bases between. CDR1 is ENHRY, CDR2 SYGVKD, per germline. The CDR3 is 19 amino acids. CDR3 loop: CATTSAGPNSISGANVLTF. CDR3 nucleotide sequence: TGTGCCACCACTTCGGCAGGACCGAACTCAATCTCTGGGGCCAACGTCCTGACTTTC.

The chain employs TRBV28 and TRBJ1-2, with a tentative D call TRBD1 (6 bases). With 7 bases removed from V and 4 bases from J, the gap between germline ends came to 22 bases. The V gene's germline CDR1 is MDHEN and CDR2 SYDVKM. The CDR3 spans 16 residues. In DNA, the CDR3 is TGTGCCAGCACCCTCATCCAGGGGCAGCTCGGCTATGGCTACACCTTC. It yields the protein CASTLIQGQLGYGYTF.

This sequence joins TRBV19 and TRBJ1-6; maybe TRBD1 (5 bases). The germline V gene encodes CDR1 LNHDA and CDR2 SQIVND (reference sequence). The CDR3 runs to 14 residues. The germline V and J ends were trimmed by 7 bases and 9 bases, with 16 bases remaining between them. CDR3 DNA sequence: TGTGCCAGTATAAATTCGCAGGGAAGTTCACCCCTCCACTTT. It translates to CASINSQGSSPLHF.

The chain recombines TRBV7-6 with TRBJ2-1; 8 bases align to TRBD1. CDR1 is SGHVS, CDR2 FNYEAQ, per germline. After removal of 7 bases from V and 5 bases from J, the junction contained 10 bases not matched to a gene. The CDR3 runs to 15 residues. The CDR3 loop is CASTSGQGVDNEQFF. The CDR3, as DNA: TGTGCCAGCACCTCCGGACAGGGCGTCGACAATGAGCAGTTCTTC.

The gene calls are TRBV6-5 and TRBJ1-2, with D possibly matching TRBD1 (5 bases). The CDR3 has 13 residues. Germline loops: CDR1 MNHEY, CDR2 SVGAGI. Trimming left V 7 bases short and J 3 bases short, with 12 bases between. In DNA form, the CDR3 reads TGTGCCAGCACCATGGCAGGGCACTATGGCTACACCTTC. Its translation: CASTMAGHYGYTF.

This clone was seen a single time. The sample carries other DNA sequences with the same CDR3. This chain joins TRBV9 and TRBJ2-3; 7 bases fit TRBD1. Trimming removed 3 bases from V and 0 bases from J; junction bases left unmatched: 4. This CDR3 spans 15 amino acids. Germline V gene lookup returns CDR1 SGDLS and CDR2 YYNGEE. CDR3 sequence reads: CASSAGTVSTDTQYF. The CDR3 region has the DNA TGTGCCAGCAGCGCCGGGACAGTGAGCACAGATACGCAGTATTTT.

As DNA, the CDR3 is TGTGCCAGTAGTATAGATCTGGGGGGCGGAGAGACCCAGTACTTC. Translation: CASSIDLGGGETQYF. V and J are TRBV19 and TRBJ2-5; D possibly uses TRBD1 or TRBD2 (6 bases each). Trimming left V 0 bases short and J 4 bases short, with 12 bases between. The CDR3 runs 15 residues. Germline V gives CDR1 LNHDA, CDR2 SQIVND (reference sequence).

V is TRBV10-3 and J is TRBJ1-4; no firm D call. Between the trimmed V and J ends, which lost 3 bases and 10 bases, there was a span of 12 bases. This CDR3 has 13 residues. Germline V lookup: CDR1 ENHRY, CDR2 SYGVKD. The CDR3 DNA sequence: TGTGCCATCAGTGATGAGGGAGGAGGAAAACTGTTTTTT. Translation gives CAISDEGGGKLFF.

The chain links TRBV10-3 to TRBJ1-2; 8 bases are shared with TRBD1. The V segment lost 3 bases and the J segment 5 bases; nucleotides outside the gene matches: 17. Germline CDR1 is ENHRY and CDR2 is SYGVKD. The CDR3 loop spans 18 amino acids. CDR3 in amino acids: CAISDLNRGTLSEYGYTF. CDR3 in DNA: TGTGCCATCAGTGACCTGAACAGGGGGACACTCTCGGAGTATGGCTACACCTTC.

V gene TRBV6-1 combines with J gene TRBJ2-1, with 7 nucleotides matching TRBD1. This CDR3 comprises 13 residues. CDR1 MNHNS and CDR2 SASEGT come from the germline V gene. The V gene end was trimmed by 2 bases and the J gene end by 11 bases; junction bases not matched to a gene: 6. Written as DNA, the CDR3 is TGTGCCAGCAGTGAACCTTCGACAGGGAAGCAGTTCTTC. Encoded protein: CASSEPSTGKQFF.

A word on this clone: The sample has other DNA sequences that encode this CDR3 too. The chain is built from TRBV7-2 and TRBJ2-3; 14 nucleotides line up with TRBD2. Trimming at V came to 6 bases and at J to 6 bases, leaving 5 bases not matched to a gene. Germline V lookup: CDR1 SGHTA, CDR2 FQGNSA. This CDR3 is built from 15 residues. The CDR3 nucleotides are TGTGCCAGCAGTCCTGGACTAGCGGGAGGCGATACGCAGTATTTT. Its translation: CASSPGLAGGDTQYF.

The V and J genes are TRBV6-6 and TRBJ1-1, with 8 bases fitting TRBD1. The germline V gene encodes CDR1 MNHNY and CDR2 SVGAGI (reference sequence). J lost 5 bases, V lost 2 bases, and 4 bases had no gene match. The CDR3 sequence is 14 residues long. CDR3 sequence reads: CASSYPTGGTEAFF. Written as DNA, the CDR3 is TGTGCCAGCAGTTACCCAACAGGGGGGACTGAAGCTTTCTTT.

V usage is TRBV7-2 and J usage is TRBJ2-3, with 7 bases fitting TRBD2. The CDR3 length is 16 residues. Trimming removed 1 base from V and 2 bases from J; junction bases left unmatched: 6. Germline CDR1 SGHTA, CDR2 FQGNSA. As DNA, the CDR3 is TGTGCCAGCAGCTTAGTTGGTAGCGGGCTCACAGATACGCAGTATTTT. This sequence encodes CASSLVGSGLTDTQYF.

The chain recombines TRBV30 with TRBJ1-5; TRBD1 matches at 12 bases. CDR1 GTSNPN and CDR2 SVGIG come from the germline V gene (reference sequence). Trimming at V came to 2 bases and at J to 4 bases, leaving 6 bases not matched to a gene. This CDR3 is 16 amino acids long. The CDR3 DNA is TGTGCCTGGAGTCCTGGGGGACAGGGGGCTAATCAGCCCCAGCATTTT. Encoded protein: CAWSPGGQGANQPQHF.

V is TRBV28 and J is TRBJ2-3; possible D gene TRBD2, 5 bases. This CDR3 has 14 residues. Germline V gene data show CDR1 as MDHEN and CDR2 as SYDVKM. V was pared by 3 bases and J by 4 bases, with 11 bases between. CDR3 in DNA: TGTGCCAGCAGTTTTACCCGGGGTGCAGATACGCAGTATTTT. This translates into CASSFTRGADTQYF.

J is TRBJ1-6 and V is TRBV5-4; D gene unclear. The V end was cut by 2 bases, the J end by 3 bases, with 12 bases between. This CDR3 is built from 16 residues. Looked up from germline, CDR1 is SGHNT and CDR2 is YYREEE (reference sequence). The CDR3: CASSFSDRRYNSPLHF. The CDR3, as DNA: TGTGCCAGCAGCTTTTCCGACCGGCGCTATAATTCACCCCTCCACTTT.